This is a list of T cell receptor beta chains from one sample in a study of blood T cell repertoires in COVID-19. Sequencing used immunoSEQ multiplex PCR; TCRdb keeps in-frame clones, though not all of them. Here the sample spans 200,000 to 300,000 clones, over 75% being singletons. Sequenced sample: peripheral blood. These receptors came from a human donor in a cohort sampled during active COVID-19. The CDR3 runs from the conserved cysteine through the conserved F or W. D genes are given only for firm matches. Where a row states a size, it is once, few, many or the class of an expanded clone; other rows omit it.

D: .
size: .
J: TRBJ2-5
V: TRBV11-2
CDR3: CASSLAGGKETQYF
DNA: TGTGCCAGCAGCTTAGCCGGGGGTAAAGAGACCCAGTACTTC

D: .
size: .
J: TRBJ1-5
V: TRBV29-1
CDR3: CSVEVGTNQPQHF
DNA: TGCAGCGTTGAAGTGGGGACTAATCAGCCCCAGCATTTT

D: .
size: .
J: TRBJ2-1
V: TRBV5-1
CDR3: CASSANAPYNEQFF
DNA: TGCGCCAGCAGCGCTAACGCCCCCTACAATGAGCAGTTCTTC

D: .
size: .
J: TRBJ1-3
V: TRBV2
CDR3: CASSERAKSSGNTIYF
DNA: TGTGCCAGCAGTGAGCGGGCCAAAAGCTCTGGAAACACCATATATTTT

D: TRBD2
size: few
J: TRBJ2-3
V: TRBV7-9
CDR3: CASSQTGLAGAASTDTQYF
DNA: TGTGCCAGCAGCCAAACGGGACTAGCGGGAGCGGCTAGCACAGATACGCAGTATTTT

D: .
size: few
J: TRBJ2-3
V: TRBV5-1
CDR3: CASSLDGSQGLLGTQYF
DNA: TGCGCCAGCAGCTTGGACGGCTCGCAGGGGCTTTTGGGTACGCAGTATTTT

D: .
size: .
J: TRBJ2-2
V: TRBV9
CDR3: CASSVAPGWGTNTGELFF
DNA: TGTGCCAGCAGCGTAGCTCCCGGCTGGGGGACTAACACCGGGGAGCTGTTTTTT

D: TRBD2
size: .
J: TRBJ2-7
V: TRBV10-1
CDR3: CASREETQRGSYEQYF
DNA: TGCGCCAGCAGGGAAGAGACCCAGCGGGGTTCCTACGAGCAGTACTTC

D: TRBD2
size: .
J: TRBJ2-2
V: TRBV4-1
CDR3: CASSPLGLAVNTGELFF
DNA: TGCGCCAGCAGCCCTCTGGGACTAGCGGTTAACACCGGGGAGCTGTTTTTT

D: TRBD2
size: .
J: TRBJ2-7
V: TRBV19
CDR3: CASSILAGGPREQYF
DNA: TGTGCCAGTAGTATTTTAGCGGGAGGGCCTCGCGAGCAGTACTTC

D: TRBD2
size: .
J: TRBJ2-7
V: TRBV4-1
CDR3: CASSQLAGNSYEQYF
DNA: TGCGCCAGCAGCCAGCTAGCGGGAAATTCCTACGAGCAGTACTTC

D: .
size: few
J: TRBJ2-3
V: TRBV7-8
CDR3: CASSSQRAPTDTQYF
DNA: TGTGCCAGCAGCTCCCAGCGGGCCCCCACAGATACGCAGTATTTT

D: TRBD2
size: .
J: TRBJ2-3
V: TRBV4-2
CDR3: CASSQEPAGSTDTQYF
DNA: TGTGCCAGCAGCCAAGAGCCAGCGGGGAGCACAGATACGCAGTATTTT

D: .
size: .
J: TRBJ2-7
V: TRBV6-5
CDR3: CASSLATNYEQYF
DNA: TGTGCCAGCAGCTTGGCGACAAACTACGAGCAGTACTTC

D: .
size: .
J: TRBJ2-7
V: TRBV7-2
CDR3: CASSTGSTYEQYF
DNA: TGTGCCAGCAGTACCGGGTCAACCTACGAGCAGTACTTC

D: .
size: .
J: TRBJ2-3
V: TRBV28
CDR3: CASSQSGSKADTQYF
DNA: TGTGCCAGCAGCCAATCCGGGTCTAAAGCAGATACGCAGTATTTT

D: .
size: .
J: TRBJ2-7
V: TRBV6-1
CDR3: CASSESGFGQYF
DNA: TGTGCCAGCAGTGAATCCGGGTTCGGGCAGTACTTC

D: .
size: .
J: TRBJ1-4
V: TRBV2
CDR3: CASSAATGYNEKLFF
DNA: TGTGCCAGCAGCGCTGCAACAGGGTACAATGAAAAACTGTTTTTT

D: TRBD1
size: .
J: TRBJ1-5
V: TRBV27
CDR3: CASGQGLQPQHF
DNA: TGTGCCAGCGGACAGGGACTCCAGCCCCAGCATTTT

D: .
size: .
J: TRBJ1-2
V: TRBV6-1
CDR3: CASSDLRGSDGYTF
DNA: TGTGCCAGCAGTGATCTCCGGGGTTCAGATGGCTACACCTTC

D: .
size: .
J: TRBJ2-1
V: TRBV20-1
CDR3: CSLGGANEQFF
DNA: TGCAGTCTGGGGGGAGCCAATGAGCAGTTCTTC

D: .
size: .
J: TRBJ2-7
V: TRBV6-5
CDR3: CASRQGYEQYF
DNA: TGTGCCAGCAGACAGGGCTACGAGCAGTACTTC

D: .
size: .
J: TRBJ1-3
V: TRBV5-1
CDR3: CASSRSEGNTIYF
DNA: TGCGCCAGCAGCCGTTCGGAGGGAAACACCATATATTTT

D: TRBD1
size: .
J: TRBJ2-3
V: TRBV23-1
CDR3: CASRTGQGSTDTQYF
DNA: TGCGCCAGCAGAACGGGACAGGGAAGCACAGATACGCAGTATTTT

D: .
size: .
J: TRBJ1-2
V: TRBV4-1
CDR3: CASSQVPNQFYGYTF
DNA: TGCGCCAGCAGCCAAGTTCCCAATCAATTCTATGGCTACACCTTC

D: .
size: .
J: TRBJ2-3
V: TRBV5-8
CDR3: CASSLERVWGTDTQYF
DNA: TGTGCCAGCAGCTTGGAACGGGTCTGGGGCACAGATACGCAGTATTTT

D: .
size: .
J: TRBJ2-4
V: TRBV6-2/TRBV6-3
CDR3: CASSLTNIQYF
DNA: TGTGCCAGCAGCCTAACTAACATTCAGTACTTC

D: TRBD2
size: .
J: TRBJ2-1
V: TRBV7-9
CDR3: CASSKLAGGNSYNEQFF
DNA: TGTGCCAGCAGCAAACTAGCGGGAGGTAACTCCTACAATGAGCAGTTCTTC

D: TRBD1
size: .
J: TRBJ2-2
V: TRBV5-5
CDR3: CASSFPGTGGPGELFF
DNA: TGTGCCAGCAGCTTTCCCGGGACAGGGGGCCCCGGGGAGCTGTTTTTT

D: TRBD2
size: few
J: TRBJ2-3
V: TRBV5-4
CDR3: CASSPELGLAGGPLTDTQYF
DNA: TGTGCCAGCAGCCCCGAGTTGGGACTAGCGGGAGGTCCCCTCACAGATACGCAGTATTTT

D: .
size: .
J: TRBJ1-2
V: TRBV5-1
CDR3: CASSFYGPENGYTF
DNA: TGCGCCAGCAGCTTTTACGGTCCGGAGAATGGCTACACCTTC

D: .
size: .
J: TRBJ2-5
V: TRBV10-2
CDR3: CASRAGETQYF
DNA: TGCGCCAGCAGAGCAGGAGAGACCCAGTACTTC

D: TRBD2
size: .
J: TRBJ2-2
V: TRBV10-1
CDR3: CASSDGTRDTGELFF
DNA: TGCGCCAGCAGTGACGGGACTAGAGACACCGGGGAGCTGTTTTTT

D: TRBD1
size: .
J: TRBJ1-1
V: TRBV7-3
CDR3: CASSLYHGTGKPEAFF
DNA: TGTGCCAGCAGCCTATACCACGGGACAGGGAAGCCTGAAGCTTTCTTT

D: TRBD1
size: few
J: TRBJ2-2
V: TRBV7-2
CDR3: CASSPWGDRVGIDGELFF
DNA: TGTGCCAGCAGCCCCTGGGGGGACAGGGTAGGGATCGACGGGGAGCTGTTTTTT

D: TRBD1
size: .
J: TRBJ1-2
V: TRBV7-2
CDR3: CASSSRGPNYGYTF
DNA: TGTGCCAGCAGCTCCAGGGGGCCTAACTATGGCTACACCTTC

D: TRBD1
size: few
J: TRBJ2-7
V: TRBV4-2
CDR3: CASSQGAGTGAYEQYF
DNA: TGTGCCAGCAGCCAAGGCGCCGGGACAGGGGCCTACGAGCAGTACTTC

D: TRBD2
size: .
J: TRBJ2-2
V: TRBV29-1
CDR3: CSVQFYTGLAGGLTGELFF
DNA: TGCAGCGTTCAGTTCTATACGGGACTAGCGGGAGGGCTCACCGGGGAGCTGTTTTTT

D: TRBD2
size: .
J: TRBJ2-2
V: TRBV2
CDR3: CASSGTSGGSGTGELFF
DNA: TGTGCCAGCAGCGGGACTAGCGGGGGCTCAGGCACCGGGGAGCTGTTTTTT

D: TRBD1
size: .
J: TRBJ2-5
V: TRBV7-9
CDR3: CASSPRTGLGETQYF
DNA: TGTGCCAGCAGCCCGCGGACAGGGCTAGGGGAGACCCAGTACTTC

D: TRBD2
size: .
J: TRBJ2-7
V: TRBV7-2
CDR3: CASSRRGGLDPYF
DNA: TGTGCCAGCAGCCGCCGTGGGGGACTAGATCCGTACTTC

D: TRBD2
size: .
J: TRBJ2-7
V: TRBV13
CDR3: CASAPSSGRLYEQYF
DNA: TGTGCCAGCGCCCCGTCTAGCGGGAGACTCTACGAGCAGTACTTC

D: .
size: .
J: TRBJ2-2
V: TRBV5-1
CDR3: CASSLEGGLLAGELFF
DNA: TGCGCCAGCAGCTTGGAGGGGGGGCTTCTGGCCGGGGAGCTGTTTTTT

D: .
size: .
J: TRBJ2-2
V: TRBV28
CDR3: CASSPGGTYTGELFF
DNA: TGTGCCAGCAGCCCTGGGGGGACTTACACCGGGGAGCTGTTTTTT

D: TRBD2
size: .
J: TRBJ2-1
V: TRBV28
CDR3: CATKSGGVFYEQFF
DNA: TGTGCCACTAAAAGCGGGGGGGTCTTTTATGAGCAGTTCTTC

D: TRBD2
size: once
J: TRBJ2-2
V: TRBV6-1
CDR3: CASSETGTSGFGTGELFF
DNA: TGTGCCAGCAGTGAGACCGGGACTAGCGGGTTCGGTACCGGGGAGCTGTTTTTT

D: TRBD1
size: .
J: TRBJ2-5
V: TRBV2
CDR3: CASSEPGTGNVETQYF
DNA: TGTGCCAGCAGCGAACCCGGGACAGGGAACGTGGAGACCCAGTACTTC

D: TRBD2
size: .
J: TRBJ2-1
V: TRBV18
CDR3: CASSPPGLAGGGREQFF
DNA: TGTGCCAGCTCACCACCGGGACTAGCGGGAGGCGGTCGGGAGCAGTTCTTC

D: TRBD2
size: .
J: TRBJ2-1
V: TRBV29-1
CDR3: CTVSDWGGSGNEQFF
DNA: TGCACCGTTTCGGATTGGGGCGGGAGTGGTAATGAGCAGTTCTTC

D: .
size: .
J: TRBJ2-5
V: TRBV11-2
CDR3: CASSLQRRPQETQYF
DNA: TGTGCCAGCAGCTTACAGCGCCGGCCCCAAGAGACCCAGTACTTC

D: TRBD2
size: .
J: TRBJ2-7
V: TRBV2
CDR3: CASSRGGSSYEQYF
DNA: TGTGCCAGCAGTAGGGGCGGGAGCTCCTACGAGCAGTACTTC

D: TRBD2
size: .
J: TRBJ2-5
V: TRBV9
CDR3: CASSGGTSGRGVQETQYF
DNA: TGTGCCAGCAGCGGCGGGACTAGCGGGAGAGGAGTACAAGAGACCCAGTACTTC

D: .
size: .
J: TRBJ2-3
V: TRBV29-1
CDR3: CSVTADTDTQYF
DNA: TGCAGCGTTACAGCGGACACAGATACGCAGTATTTT

D: .
size: .
J: TRBJ1-4
V: TRBV19
CDR3: CASNGATNEKLFF
DNA: TGTGCCAGTAACGGTGCAACTAATGAAAAACTGTTTTTT

D: TRBD1
size: .
J: TRBJ2-3
V: TRBV9
CDR3: CASSPAGTDTDTQYF
DNA: TGTGCCAGCAGCCCCGCCGGGACAGACACAGATACGCAGTATTTT